These T cell receptor beta chains were read from a single sample in a study of shared clonotypes between healthy human individuals. Some clones are missing from TCRdb's copy, which holds only in-frame ones; the method was immunoSEQ multiplex PCR. The table includes over a million clones, approximately 98.5% detected once. What was sequenced was naive CD4+ T cells sorted from blood. Receptors originate from a man aged 25 to 40 in good health. The CDR3 runs from the conserved cysteine through the conserved F or W. The order of the fields is J gene, D gene, clone size, V gene, CDR3 DNA, CDR3 protein. The D gene is left open where the match is weak. Some rows have no size entry. The others give once, few or many, or a class for an expanded clone.

J: TRBJ1-4
D: -
size: once
V: TRBV19
DNA: TGTGCCAGTAGGAAGGGTGCAGCGTACGAAAAACTGTTTTTT
CDR3: CASRKGAAYEKLFF

J: TRBJ2-2
D: -
size: -
V: TRBV5-4
DNA: TGTGCCAGCAGCCCCGGGGGCGAGAACACCGGGGAGCTGTTTTTT
CDR3: CASSPGGENTGELFF

J: TRBJ2-2
D: -
size: -
V: TRBV18
DNA: TGTGCCAGCTCACTCTTATCGCCAGGGACGAACACCGGGGAGCTGTTTTTT
CDR3: CASSLLSPGTNTGELFF

J: TRBJ2-7
D: -
size: few
V: TRBV19
DNA: TGTGCCAGTAGTAGCAGTTCCTACGAGCAGTACTTC
CDR3: CASSSSSYEQYF

J: TRBJ1-2
D: TRBD1
size: -
V: TRBV11-2
DNA: TGTGCCAGCAGCTTAGATCCGAGGGCAGGGGGCGCCTATGGCTACACCTTC
CDR3: CASSLDPRAGGAYGYTF

J: TRBJ2-3
D: -
size: -
V: TRBV21-1
DNA: TGTGCCAGCAGCAAGGCGGACCGCAGCACAGATACGCAGTATTTT
CDR3: CASSKADRSTDTQYF

J: TRBJ1-1
D: -
size: once
V: TRBV5-1
DNA: TGCGCCAGCAGCCTGGGGGCCCTGAACACTGAAGCTTTCTTT
CDR3: CASSLGALNTEAFF

J: TRBJ2-5
D: -
size: once
V: TRBV6-5
DNA: TGTGCCAGCAGTCGAGTGGGGTGGGAGACCCAGTACTTC
CDR3: CASSRVGWETQYF

J: TRBJ1-5
D: -
size: -
V: TRBV25-1
DNA: TGTGCCAGCAGTCTTACAGGGAGCAATCAGCCCCAGCATTTT
CDR3: CASSLTGSNQPQHF

J: TRBJ2-3
D: TRBD1
size: -
V: TRBV4-3
DNA: TGCGCCAGCAGCCAACTTCTTAGGGGACAGAACGCAGATACGCAGTATTTT
CDR3: CASSQLLRGQNADTQYF

J: TRBJ1-5
D: -
size: -
V: TRBV25-1
DNA: TGTGCCAGCAGTGAGCCCGGAGCCAATCAGCCCCAGCATTTT
CDR3: CASSEPGANQPQHF

J: TRBJ1-1
D: -
size: -
V: TRBV15
DNA: TGTGCCACCAGCAGAGCAGGTTCCGGTAGGGCGAACACTGAAGCTTTCTTT
CDR3: CATSRAGSGRANTEAFF

J: TRBJ2-3
D: TRBD2
size: -
V: TRBV19
DNA: TGTGCCAGTAGTCTAGGACTAGCGGGTCTATTGGGAGATACGCAGTATTTT
CDR3: CASSLGLAGLLGDTQYF

J: TRBJ2-3
D: -
size: -
V: TRBV13
DNA: TGTGCCAGCAGCTTAAGAGCAGCGATAAGCACAGATACGCAGTATTTT
CDR3: CASSLRAAISTDTQYF

J: TRBJ2-2
D: -
size: -
V: TRBV6-5
DNA: TGTGCCAGCAGTTCCCAAGAGACGGCTAACACCGGGGAGCTGTTTTTT
CDR3: CASSSQETANTGELFF

J: TRBJ1-4
D: TRBD1
size: -
V: TRBV2
DNA: TGTGCCAGCAGAACCGACAGGGTAGCTAATGAAAAACTGTTTTTT
CDR3: CASRTDRVANEKLFF

J: TRBJ2-5
D: -
size: once
V: TRBV11-2
DNA: TGTGCCAGCAGCTTAGTAGGGGTCCAAGAGACCCAGTACTTC
CDR3: CASSLVGVQETQYF

J: TRBJ2-7
D: -
size: once
V: TRBV27
DNA: TGTGCCAGCAGACCCTCCCTCTCCTACGAGCAGTACTTC
CDR3: CASRPSLSYEQYF

J: TRBJ2-2
D: -
size: -
V: TRBV7-9
DNA: TGTGCCAGCAGCATCAGCGGGTCTGGGGACTCAACCGGGGAGCTGTTTTTT
CDR3: CASSISGSGDSTGELFF

J: TRBJ2-3
D: -
size: -
V: TRBV4-1
DNA: TGCGCCAGCAGCCAAATCGGGTCGAGAGATACGCAGTATTTT
CDR3: CASSQIGSRDTQYF

J: TRBJ2-6
D: TRBD1
size: -
V: TRBV19
DNA: TGTGCCAGTATCCGACAGGGTGGTGGGGCCAACGTCCTGACTTTC
CDR3: CASIRQGGGANVLTF

J: TRBJ2-4
D: TRBD2
size: -
V: TRBV29-1
DNA: TGCAGCGTTGGGGAGGGGAACATTCAGTACTTC
CDR3: CSVGEGNIQYF

J: TRBJ2-2
D: TRBD2
size: -
V: TRBV30
DNA: TGTGCCTGGAGCCCCAGGGCGGGGGTCGGGGAGCTGTTTTTT
CDR3: CAWSPRAGVGELFF

J: TRBJ2-3
D: -
size: -
V: TRBV6-5
DNA: TGTGCCAGCAGTTACTCGACAGGGACTACCACAGATACGCAGTATTTT
CDR3: CASSYSTGTTTDTQYF

J: TRBJ1-4
D: -
size: -
V: TRBV4-3
DNA: TGCGCCAGCAGCCAAGAATCTTTCGGTAATGAAAAACTGTTTTTT
CDR3: CASSQESFGNEKLFF

J: TRBJ2-2
D: TRBD1
size: -
V: TRBV18
DNA: TGTGCCAGCTCACACAGGGGGACGCCGCCCACCGGGGAGCTGTTTTTT
CDR3: CASSHRGTPPTGELFF

J: TRBJ2-1
D: -
size: -
V: TRBV7-8
DNA: TGTGCCAGCAGCTTATTAACTAACAATGAGCAGTTCTTC
CDR3: CASSLLTNNEQFF

J: TRBJ2-7
D: -
size: -
V: TRBV27
DNA: TGTGCCAGCAGTCCCTTAAGGGGGGCGCAACCCTCAGCGATGCAATACGAGCAGTACTTC
CDR3: CASSPLRGAQPSAMQYEQYF

J: TRBJ2-7
D: -
size: -
V: TRBV10-1
DNA: TGCGCCAGCAGTGAGTCGGCCGGGACGGTGACCTACGAGCAGTACTTC
CDR3: CASSESAGTVTYEQYF

J: TRBJ2-1
D: -
size: -
V: TRBV7-3
DNA: TGTGCCAGCAGCTTAAAGGCGGATAATGAGCAGTTCTTC
CDR3: CASSLKADNEQFF

J: TRBJ2-7
D: -
size: -
V: TRBV28
DNA: TGTGCCAGCAGTTTCGTATCTCGGGCCTACGAGCAGTACTTC
CDR3: CASSFVSRAYEQYF

J: TRBJ2-1
D: TRBD2
size: -
V: TRBV19
DNA: TGTGCCAGCTGTCTTACTAGCGGGAGGTTTTATGAGCAGTTCTTC
CDR3: CASCLTSGRFYEQFF

J: TRBJ2-7
D: -
size: -
V: TRBV18
DNA: TGTGCCAGCTCTCCACAGGGCAACGACGAGCAGTACTTC
CDR3: CASSPQGNDEQYF